A selection of T cell receptor beta chains follows, all from one sample in a study of T-cell reconstitution after alpha-beta-depleted transplantation in children. TCRdb recomputed calls from the PCR reads with MiXCR, one row per CDR3 protein. This table has approximately 500,000 distinct CDR3 sequences, about 10% appearing once. Sequenced material: PBMCs, taken before TCRalphabeta/CD19-depleted stem cell transplant. These receptors originate from a child younger than 10 with inherited bone marrow failure, due to receive a stem cell transplant. CDR3s include the opening cysteine and the closing phenylalanine or tryptophan. A D gene is named only where the DNA matches it firmly.

CDR3aa: CASRPLSGLGDTQYF
j_gene: TRBJ2-3
v_gene: TRBV27
d_gene: -

CDR3aa: CASSRLRGEQFF
j_gene: TRBJ2-1
v_gene: TRBV12-3/TRBV12-4
d_gene: -

CDR3aa: CASSRGANEQFF
j_gene: TRBJ2-1
v_gene: TRBV7-9
d_gene: -

CDR3aa: CASSQDPRTSGRYNEQFF
j_gene: TRBJ2-1
v_gene: TRBV4-3
d_gene: TRBD2

CDR3aa: CASSFSDRDYTGELFF
j_gene: TRBJ2-2
v_gene: TRBV28
d_gene: -

CDR3aa: CSAKGGWGNQPQHF
j_gene: TRBJ1-5
v_gene: TRBV20-1
d_gene: -

CDR3aa: CASSPQQGSGTDTQYF
j_gene: TRBJ2-3
v_gene: TRBV11-2
d_gene: -

CDR3aa: CASSPALPYEQYF
j_gene: TRBJ2-7
v_gene: TRBV7-9
d_gene: -

CDR3aa: CASRKGLAGPGETQYF
j_gene: TRBJ2-5
v_gene: TRBV6-1
d_gene: TRBD2

CDR3aa: CASSTAWLTGLNTEAFF
j_gene: TRBJ1-1
v_gene: TRBV19
d_gene: -

CDR3aa: CASSPLHSDSDTQYF
j_gene: TRBJ2-3
v_gene: TRBV4-3
d_gene: -

CDR3aa: CAISESGTSSYEQYF
j_gene: TRBJ2-7
v_gene: TRBV10-3
d_gene: TRBD2

CDR3aa: CASSHSGGLAGEEQYF
j_gene: TRBJ2-7
v_gene: TRBV4-1
d_gene: TRBD2

CDR3aa: CASSFAGGGELFF
j_gene: TRBJ2-2
v_gene: TRBV11-2
d_gene: TRBD2

CDR3aa: CASSLPRKGPHNEQFF
j_gene: TRBJ2-1
v_gene: TRBV12-3/TRBV12-4
d_gene: -

CDR3aa: CASSQGPQGQLYEQYF
j_gene: TRBJ2-7
v_gene: TRBV4-1
d_gene: -

CDR3aa: CASSPGPRYFGGYTF
j_gene: TRBJ1-2
v_gene: TRBV5-5
d_gene: -

CDR3aa: CATTSFNEQFF
j_gene: TRBJ2-1
v_gene: TRBV6-2/TRBV6-3
d_gene: TRBD2

CDR3aa: CATSDLPGETQYF
j_gene: TRBJ2-5
v_gene: TRBV24-1
d_gene: -

CDR3aa: CASSPPISGRAYEQYF
j_gene: TRBJ2-7
v_gene: TRBV27
d_gene: TRBD2